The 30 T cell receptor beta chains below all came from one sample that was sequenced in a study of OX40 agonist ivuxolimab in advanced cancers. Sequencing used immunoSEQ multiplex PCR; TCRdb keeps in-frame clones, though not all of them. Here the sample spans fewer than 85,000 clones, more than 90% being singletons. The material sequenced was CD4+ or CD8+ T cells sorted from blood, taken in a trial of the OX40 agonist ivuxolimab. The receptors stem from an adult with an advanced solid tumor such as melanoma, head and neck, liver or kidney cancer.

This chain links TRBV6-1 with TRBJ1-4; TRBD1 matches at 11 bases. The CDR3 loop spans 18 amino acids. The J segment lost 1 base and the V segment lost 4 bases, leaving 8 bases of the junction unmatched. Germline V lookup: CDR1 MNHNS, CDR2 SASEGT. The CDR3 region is CASSGFRDRGGTNEKLFF. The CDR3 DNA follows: TGTGCCAGCAGTGGCTTCCGGGACAGGGGGGGAACTAATGAAAAACTGTTTTTT.

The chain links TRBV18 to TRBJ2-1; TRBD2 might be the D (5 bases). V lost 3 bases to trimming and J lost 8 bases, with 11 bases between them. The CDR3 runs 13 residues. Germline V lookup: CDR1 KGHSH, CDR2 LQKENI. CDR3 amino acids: CASSPARADEQFF. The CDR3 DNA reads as TGTGCCAGCTCACCCGCGAGGGCAGATGAGCAGTTCTTC.

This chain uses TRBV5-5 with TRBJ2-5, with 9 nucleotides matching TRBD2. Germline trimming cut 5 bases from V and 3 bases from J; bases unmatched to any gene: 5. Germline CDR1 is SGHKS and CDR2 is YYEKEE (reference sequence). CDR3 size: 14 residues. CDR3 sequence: CASSPGLAKETQYF. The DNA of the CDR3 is TGTGCCAGCAGTCCCGGACTAGCGAAAGAGACCCAGTACTTC.

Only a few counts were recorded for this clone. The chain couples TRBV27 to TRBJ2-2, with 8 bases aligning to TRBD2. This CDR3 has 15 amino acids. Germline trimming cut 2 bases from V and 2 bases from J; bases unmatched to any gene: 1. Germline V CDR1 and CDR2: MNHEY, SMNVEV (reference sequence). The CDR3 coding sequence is TGTGCCAGCAGTTTACGGGGGGGAAACACCGGGGAGCTGTTTTTT. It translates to CASSLRGGNTGELFF.

CDR3 protein: CAISERTVNTEAFF. Written as DNA, the CDR3 is TGTGCCATCAGTGAGCGGACGGTGAACACTGAAGCTTTCTTT. The chain combines TRBV10-3 with TRBJ1-1; D not resolved. The CDR3 spans 14 residues. Germline values: CDR1 ENHRY, CDR2 SYGVKD. V was shortened by 2 bases and J by 0 bases, with 7 bases between the two germline ends.

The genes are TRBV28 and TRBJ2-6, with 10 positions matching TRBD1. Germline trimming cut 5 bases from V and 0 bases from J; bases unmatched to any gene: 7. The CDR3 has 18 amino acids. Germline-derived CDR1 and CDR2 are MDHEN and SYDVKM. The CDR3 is CASSPWGTGASGANVLTF. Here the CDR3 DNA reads TGTGCCAGCAGTCCCTGGGGGACAGGGGCCTCTGGGGCCAACGTCCTGACTTTC.

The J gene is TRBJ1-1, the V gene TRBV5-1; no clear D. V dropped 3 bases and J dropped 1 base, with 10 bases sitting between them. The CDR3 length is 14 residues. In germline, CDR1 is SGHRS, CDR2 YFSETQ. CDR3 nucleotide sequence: TGCGCCAGCAGCTCCCAAGGTGGGAACACTGAAGCTTTCTTT. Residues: CASSSQGGNTEAFF.

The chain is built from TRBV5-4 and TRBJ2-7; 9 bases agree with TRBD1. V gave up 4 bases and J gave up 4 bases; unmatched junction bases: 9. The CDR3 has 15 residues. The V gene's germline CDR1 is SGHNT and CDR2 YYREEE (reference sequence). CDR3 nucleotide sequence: TGTGCCAGCAGCCATAAAGGAGGACAGGGGTACGAGCAGTACTTC. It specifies CASSHKGGQGYEQYF. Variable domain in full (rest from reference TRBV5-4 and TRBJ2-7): ETGVTQSPTHLIKTRGQQVTLRCSSQSGHNTVSWYQQALGQGPQFIFQYYREEENGRGNFPPRFSGLQFPNYSSELNVNALELDDSALYLCASSHKGGQGYEQYFGPGTRLTVT.

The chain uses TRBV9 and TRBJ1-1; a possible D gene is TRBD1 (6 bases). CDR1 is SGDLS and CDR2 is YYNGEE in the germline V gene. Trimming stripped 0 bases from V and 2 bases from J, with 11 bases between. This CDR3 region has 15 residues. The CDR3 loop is CASSVAGTTNTEAFF. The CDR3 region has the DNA TGTGCCAGCAGCGTAGCCGGGACAACCAACACTGAAGCTTTCTTT.

This CDR3 is CASSLTNLGTEAFF. DNA for the CDR3: TGTGCCAGCAGCTTAACAAACTTGGGCACTGAAGCTTTCTTT. This chain joins TRBV11-3 and TRBJ1-1, with unresolved D. Germline V lookup: CDR1 SGHNT, CDR2 YENEEA. This CDR3 is 14 amino acids long. The V end lost 2 bases, the J end lost 4 bases, and 11 bases lay between the germline ends.

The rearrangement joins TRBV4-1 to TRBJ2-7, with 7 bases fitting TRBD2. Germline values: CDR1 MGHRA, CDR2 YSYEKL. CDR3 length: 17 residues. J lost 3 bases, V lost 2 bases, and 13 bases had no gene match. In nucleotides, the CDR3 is TGCGCCAGCAGCCAATCCCAGGACACGGGACTAAACTACGAGCAGTACTTC. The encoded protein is CASSQSQDTGLNYEQYF.

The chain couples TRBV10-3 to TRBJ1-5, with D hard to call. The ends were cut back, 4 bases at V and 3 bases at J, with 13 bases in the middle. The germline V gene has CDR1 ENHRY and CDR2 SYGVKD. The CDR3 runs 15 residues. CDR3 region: CAISGDSLFNQPQHF. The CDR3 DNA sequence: TGTGCCATCAGTGGGGATTCCCTCTTCAATCAGCCCCAGCATTTT.

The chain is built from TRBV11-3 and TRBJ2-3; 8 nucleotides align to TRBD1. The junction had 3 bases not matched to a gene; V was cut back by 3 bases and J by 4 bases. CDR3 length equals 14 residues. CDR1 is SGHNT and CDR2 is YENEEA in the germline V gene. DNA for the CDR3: TGTGCCAGCAGCTTCAGGGGGCTCTCAGATACGCAGTATTTT. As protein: CASSFRGLSDTQYF.

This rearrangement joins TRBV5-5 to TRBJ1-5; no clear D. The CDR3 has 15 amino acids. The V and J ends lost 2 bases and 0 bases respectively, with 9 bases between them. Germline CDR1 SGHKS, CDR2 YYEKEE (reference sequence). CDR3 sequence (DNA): TGTGCCAGCAGCTTCGGTCTTTATAGCAATCAGCCCCAGCATTTT. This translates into CASSFGLYSNQPQHF.

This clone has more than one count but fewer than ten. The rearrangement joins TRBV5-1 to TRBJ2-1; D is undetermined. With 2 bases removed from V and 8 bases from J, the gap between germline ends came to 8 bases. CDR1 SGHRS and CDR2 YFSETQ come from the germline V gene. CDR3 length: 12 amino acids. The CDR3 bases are TGCGCCAGCAGCTTAAATGAAGATGAGCAGTTCTTC. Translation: CASSLNEDEQFF.

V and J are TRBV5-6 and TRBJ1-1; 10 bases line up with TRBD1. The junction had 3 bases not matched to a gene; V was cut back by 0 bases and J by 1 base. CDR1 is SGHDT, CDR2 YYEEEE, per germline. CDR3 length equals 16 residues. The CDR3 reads CASSLATGGGNTEAFF. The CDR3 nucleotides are TGTGCCAGCAGCTTGGCGACAGGGGGCGGGAACACTGAAGCTTTCTTT.

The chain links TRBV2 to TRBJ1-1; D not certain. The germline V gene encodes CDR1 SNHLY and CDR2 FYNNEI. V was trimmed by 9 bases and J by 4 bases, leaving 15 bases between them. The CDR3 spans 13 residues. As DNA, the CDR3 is TGTGCCAGTAACTACGGGCAGGCCACTGAAGCTTTCTTT. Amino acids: CASNYGQATEAFF.

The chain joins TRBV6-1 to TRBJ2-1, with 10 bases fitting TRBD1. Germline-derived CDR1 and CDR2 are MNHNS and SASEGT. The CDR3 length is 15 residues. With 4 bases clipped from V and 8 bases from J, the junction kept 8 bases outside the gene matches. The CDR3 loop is CASSGLGTGADEQFF. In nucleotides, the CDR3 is TGTGCCAGCAGTGGATTGGGGACAGGGGCCGATGAGCAGTTCTTC.

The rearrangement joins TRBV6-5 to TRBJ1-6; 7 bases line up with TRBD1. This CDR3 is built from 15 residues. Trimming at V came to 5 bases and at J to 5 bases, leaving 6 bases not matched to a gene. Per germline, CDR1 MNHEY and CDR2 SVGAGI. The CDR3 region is CASSADRAHNSPLHF. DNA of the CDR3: TGTGCCAGCAGTGCCGACAGGGCCCATAATTCACCCCTCCACTTT.

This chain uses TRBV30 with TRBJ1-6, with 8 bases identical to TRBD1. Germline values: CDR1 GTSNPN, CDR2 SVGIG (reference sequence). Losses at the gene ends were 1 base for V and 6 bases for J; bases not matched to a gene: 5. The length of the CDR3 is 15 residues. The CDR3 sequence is CAWSGTTGANSPLHF. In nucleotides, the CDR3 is TGTGCCTGGAGTGGGACGACAGGGGCTAATTCACCCCTCCACTTT.

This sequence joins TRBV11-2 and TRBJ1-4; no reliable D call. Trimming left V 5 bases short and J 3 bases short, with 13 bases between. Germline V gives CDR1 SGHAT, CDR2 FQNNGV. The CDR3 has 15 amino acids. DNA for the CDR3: TGTGCCAGCAGCCCACAAGGACTGGCTAATGAAAAACTGTTTTTT. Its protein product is CASSPQGLANEKLFF.

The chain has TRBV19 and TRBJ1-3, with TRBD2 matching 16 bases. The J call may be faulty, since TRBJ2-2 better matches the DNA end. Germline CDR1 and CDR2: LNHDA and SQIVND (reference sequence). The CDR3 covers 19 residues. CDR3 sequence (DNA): TGTGCCAGTAGTACAGGGACTAGCGGGAGGGCCGGCGTATCCGGGGAGCTGTTTTTT. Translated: CASSTGTSGRAGVSGELFF.

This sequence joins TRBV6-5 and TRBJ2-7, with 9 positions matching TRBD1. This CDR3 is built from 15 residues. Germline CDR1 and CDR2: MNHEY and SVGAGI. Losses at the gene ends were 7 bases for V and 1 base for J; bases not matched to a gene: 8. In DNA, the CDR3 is TGTGCCAGCACCTCTGGGACAGGGCTATCCTACGAGCAGTACTTC. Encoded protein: CASTSGTGLSYEQYF.

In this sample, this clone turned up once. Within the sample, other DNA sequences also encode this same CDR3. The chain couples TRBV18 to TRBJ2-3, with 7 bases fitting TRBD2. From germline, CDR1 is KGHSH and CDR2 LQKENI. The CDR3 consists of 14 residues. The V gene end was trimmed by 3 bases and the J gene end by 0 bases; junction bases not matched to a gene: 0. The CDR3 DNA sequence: TGTGCCAGCTCACCTAGCGGGAGCACAGATACGCAGTATTTT. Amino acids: CASSPSGSTDTQYF.

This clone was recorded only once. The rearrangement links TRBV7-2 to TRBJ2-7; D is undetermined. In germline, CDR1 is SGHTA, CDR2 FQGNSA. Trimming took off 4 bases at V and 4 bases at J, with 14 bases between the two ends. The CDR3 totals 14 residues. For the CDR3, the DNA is TGTGCCAGCAGCTCAATCCTAGGGTTGTACGAGCAGTACTTC. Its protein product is CASSSILGLYEQYF.

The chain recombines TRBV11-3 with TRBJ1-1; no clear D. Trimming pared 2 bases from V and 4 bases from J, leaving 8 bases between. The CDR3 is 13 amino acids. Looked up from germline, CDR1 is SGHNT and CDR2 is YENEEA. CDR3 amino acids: CASSLLGGTEAFF. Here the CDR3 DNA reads TGTGCCAGCAGCTTATTGGGAGGCACTGAAGCTTTCTTT.

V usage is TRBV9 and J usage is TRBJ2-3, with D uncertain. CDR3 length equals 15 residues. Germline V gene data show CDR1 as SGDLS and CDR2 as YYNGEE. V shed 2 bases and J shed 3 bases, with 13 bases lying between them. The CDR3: CASSVEQYLTDTQYF. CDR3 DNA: TGTGCCAGCAGCGTCGAACAGTACTTGACAGATACGCAGTATTTT.

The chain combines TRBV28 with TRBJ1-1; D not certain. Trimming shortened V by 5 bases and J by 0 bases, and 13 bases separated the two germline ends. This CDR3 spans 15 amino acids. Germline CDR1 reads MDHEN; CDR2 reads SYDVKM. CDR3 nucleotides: TGTGCCAGCAGTGGGCCTAGAAGAGTGAACACTGAAGCTTTCTTT. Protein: CASSGPRRVNTEAFF.

The CDR3 DNA follows: TGTGCCAGCAGCTGGACTAGCGGGAGCCAAGAGACCCAGTACTTC. Protein product: CASSWTSGSQETQYF. The chain carries TRBV2 and TRBJ2-5; TRBD2 aligns across 13 bases. Germline CDR1 reads SNHLY; CDR2 reads FYNNEI. This CDR3 has 15 residues. Germline trimming cut 6 bases from V and 1 base from J; bases unmatched to any gene: 2.

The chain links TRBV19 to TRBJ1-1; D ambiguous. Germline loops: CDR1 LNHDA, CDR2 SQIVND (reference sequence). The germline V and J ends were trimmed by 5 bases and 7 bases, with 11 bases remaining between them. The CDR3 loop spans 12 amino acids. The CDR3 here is CASSFDPGEAFF. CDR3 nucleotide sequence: TGTGCCAGTAGTTTTGATCCGGGTGAAGCTTTCTTT.